Presented here are 30 T cell receptor beta chains from one specimen sequenced in a study of T cell responses to AZD1222 COVID-19 vaccine (dated by TCRdb to about 2021). This specimen's time point label, per the study, means: about 28 days (+/-7) after the second vaccine dose. The library was produced with the immunoSEQ multiplex PCR assay. The immuneACCESS repertoire file appears here via TCRdb, limited to in-frame rearrangements. These files lack a portion of the clones; in checked studies, under half of the deficit traces to unresolved V genes, and the cause of the others is not known. This sample is represented by about 110,000 clones; more than 90% of them were singletons. 2% to 3% of the sample is taken by the ten largest. Sequenced here: peripheral blood, sampled 28 days after the second AZD1222 dose. These receptor sequences come from an adult who received the AZD1222 COVID-19 vaccine.

The chain carries TRBV7-2 and TRBJ2-1; D uncertain. V was shortened by 1 base and J by 2 bases, with 6 bases between the two germline ends. The V gene's germline CDR1 is SGHTA and CDR2 FQGNSA. The length of the CDR3 is 14 residues. The CDR3 here is CASSLGTAYNEQFF. CDR3 sequence (DNA): TGTGCCAGCAGCTTAGGTACAGCCTACAATGAGCAGTTCTTC. The variable domain in full, with the rest retrieved from reference TRBV7-2 and TRBJ2-1, is GAGVSQSPSNKVTEKGKDVELRCDPISGHTALYWYRQSLGQGLEFLIYFQGNSAPDKSGLPSDRFSAERTGGSVSTLTIQRTQQEDSAVYLCASSLGTAYNEQFFGPGTRLTVL.

The genes are TRBV18 and TRBJ2-1; D gene unclear. Germline-derived CDR1 and CDR2 are KGHSH and LQKENI. CDR3 size: 14 residues. V lost 0 bases, J lost 5 bases, and 8 bases lay in between. Here the CDR3 DNA reads TGTGCCAGCTCACCACCCCAGGCGAACAATGAGCAGTTCTTC. Translation: CASSPPQANNEQFF.

The chain has TRBV23-1 and TRBJ1-2, with D unresolved. TRBV23-1 is an open reading frame whose function is uncertain. CDR3 length equals 17 residues. Trimming pared 0 bases from V and 5 bases from J, leaving 19 bases between. CDR3 sequence (DNA): TGCGCCAGCAGTCAATCTAGTGGCCAGCTTATAGTTTATGGCTACACCTTC. Its protein is CASSQSSGQLIVYGYTF.

This chain uses TRBV5-4 with TRBJ1-6; 8 bases agree with TRBD1. There are 16 residues in the CDR3. Germline values: CDR1 SGHNT, CDR2 YYREEE (reference sequence). Losses at the gene ends were 1 base for V and 6 bases for J; bases not matched to a gene: 6. The CDR3 loop reads CASSLSPGQGNSPLHF. In nucleotides, the CDR3 is TGTGCCAGCAGCTTGTCCCCTGGACAGGGTAATTCACCCCTCCACTTT.

The gene calls are TRBV5-4 and TRBJ1-4, with D tentatively TRBD1 (6 bases). From germline, CDR1 is SGHNT and CDR2 YYREEE (reference sequence). V lost 4 bases, J lost 2 bases, and 18 bases lay in between. The CDR3 loop spans 17 amino acids. In DNA, the CDR3 is TGTGCCAGCAGCAGGGGGGGCGGTGCAGAGACTAATGAAAAACTGTTTTTT. Translation: CASSRGGGAETNEKLFF.

This chain connects TRBV7-3 to TRBJ2-1, with D perhaps given as TRBD1 or TRBD2 (5 bases each). The CDR3 has 14 amino acids. Germline loops: CDR1 SGHTA, CDR2 FQGTGA. V shed 1 base and J shed 8 bases, with 12 bases lying between them. CDR3 amino acids: CASSLNGPGHEQFF. The CDR3 DNA is TGTGCCAGCAGCTTAAACGGGCCGGGGCATGAGCAGTTCTTC.

V is TRBV6-2 or TRBV6-3 and J is TRBJ1-2; D gene ambiguous. The CDR3 extends over 12 amino acids. V was cut by 6 bases and J by 4 bases, with 9 bases left in between. Germline V CDR1 and CDR2: MNHEY, SVGEGT. The CDR3 DNA reads as TGTGCCAGCAGCCTCAGCCGCTATGGCTACACCTTC. Encoded protein: CASSLSRYGYTF.

The chain is built from TRBV7-2 and TRBJ1-2, with 7 nucleotides matching TRBD1. Germline V gene sequence: CDR1 SGHTA, CDR2 FQGNSA. The junction had 6 bases not matched to a gene; V was cut back by 0 bases and J by 8 bases. This CDR3 comprises 14 residues. CDR3 residues: CASSLAYTGEGYTF. The CDR3 DNA is TGTGCCAGCAGCTTAGCTTACACAGGGGAGGGCTACACCTTC.

The chain links TRBV4-3 to TRBJ2-4; the D is unclear. Germline V gene lookup returns CDR1 LGHNA and CDR2 YSLEER. The ends were cut back, 0 bases at V and 0 bases at J, with 6 bases in the middle. The length of the CDR3 is 15 residues. CDR3 sequence (DNA): TGCGCCAGCAGCCAAGATCGGTCAGCCAAAAACATTCAGTACTTC. It encodes CASSQDRSAKNIQYF.

This sequence joins TRBV6-2 or TRBV6-3 and TRBJ2-2, with 10 positions matching TRBD1. Germline CDR1 and CDR2: MNHEY and SVGEGT. There are 15 residues in the CDR3. Trimming removed 4 bases from V and 6 bases from J; junction bases left unmatched: 5. This chain's CDR3 is CASSLGGQGPGELFF. CDR3 nucleotide sequence: TGTGCCAGCAGTTTAGGGGGACAGGGGCCCGGGGAGCTGTTTTTT.

The genes are TRBV28 and TRBJ2-7; D may be TRBD1 or TRBD2 (5 bases each). Deletions cut 4 bases from V and 3 bases from J, with 16 bases between. Germline V CDR1 and CDR2: MDHEN, SYDVKM. The CDR3 contains 15 residues. CDR3 residues: CASSSPGQGYYEQYF. The CDR3 DNA reads TGTGCCAGCAGTTCCCCGGGGCAGGGCTACTACGAGCAGTACTTC.

The chain has TRBV2 and TRBJ2-1; D possibly corresponds to TRBD1 (6 bases). V was shortened by 6 bases and J by 5 bases, with 11 bases between the two germline ends. This CDR3 is built from 13 residues. The germline V gene encodes CDR1 SNHLY and CDR2 FYNNEI. The CDR3 sequence: CASRKDRNNEQFF. The DNA for the CDR3 is TGTGCCAGCAGGAAGGACAGAAACAATGAGCAGTTCTTC.

This clone was seen only once. The genes are TRBV6-4 and TRBJ1-5; D perhaps matches TRBD1 (6 bases). V lost 8 bases to trimming and J lost 2 bases, with 16 bases between them. The V gene's germline CDR1 is MRHNA and CDR2 SNTAGT. This CDR3 has 15 amino acids. CDR3 DNA: TGTGCCAGCCCCCTAAACAGGGTTGGCAATCAGCCCCAGCATTTT. Protein: CASPLNRVGNQPQHF.

The gene calls are TRBV10-1 and TRBJ1-1; tentative D call: TRBD1 (5 bases). Trimming removed 7 bases from V and 8 bases from J, with 23 bases in between. The CDR3 runs to 15 residues. From germline, CDR1 is WNHNN and CDR2 SYGVQD (reference sequence). The CDR3 nucleotides are TGCGCCAGCACCCCGGGGACCGTGGATGGGGGAGAAGCTTTCTTT. Encoded protein: CASTPGTVDGGEAFF.

The chain has TRBV5-6 and TRBJ1-2; D unclear. From germline, CDR1 is SGHDT and CDR2 YYEEEE. CDR3 length equals 14 residues. Trimming took 1 base from V and 3 from J, leaving 10 bases between them. In DNA form, the CDR3 reads TGTGCCAGCAGCTTGTCGGGCGGATACTATGGCTACACCTTC. It translates to CASSLSGGYYGYTF.

This clone was detected only a few times. The chain employs TRBV27 and TRBJ2-7; weak D call: TRBD2 (6 bases). CDR1 and CDR2 (germline): MNHEY, SMNVEV (reference sequence). The CDR3 is 14 amino acids. Trimming pared 5 bases from V and 5 bases from J, leaving 16 bases between. The CDR3 DNA reads as TGTGCCAGCAGTCGGGAGAGGGTGGGGCACGAGCAGTACTTC. Translated: CASSRERVGHEQYF.

The chain recombines TRBV29-1 with TRBJ2-7; 7 bases map to TRBD1. Trimming at V came to 3 bases and at J to 4 bases, leaving 6 bases not matched to a gene. CDR1 and CDR2 (germline): SQVTM, ANQGSEA. The CDR3 is made up of 13 amino acids. For the CDR3, the DNA is TGCAGCGTTGAGCAGGGACAGCGATACGAGCAGTACTTC. Encoded protein: CSVEQGQRYEQYF.

The chain joins TRBV7-9 to TRBJ2-7; D is unclear. The V gene lost 1 base and the J gene lost 2 bases, with 9 bases spanning the gap. Germline V gene data show CDR1 as SEHNR and CDR2 as FQNEAQ (reference sequence). The CDR3 covers 14 residues. This chain's CDR3 is CASSLGLLPYEQYF. In DNA, the CDR3 is TGTGCCAGCAGCTTAGGACTGCTGCCCTACGAGCAGTACTTC.

The chain combines TRBV7-3 with TRBJ2-2; TRBD1 agrees at 8 bases. The CDR3 loop spans 14 amino acids. Trimming at V came to 5 bases and at J to 6 bases, leaving 5 bases not matched to a gene. The V gene's germline CDR1 is SGHTA and CDR2 FQGTGA. The DNA of the CDR3 is TGTGCCAGCAGCAACATACAGGGGGCCGGGGAGCTGTTTTTT. This translates into CASSNIQGAGELFF.

This chain links TRBV28 with TRBJ1-4; D is unresolved. CDR1 and CDR2 (germline): MDHEN, SYDVKM. The CDR3 runs to 19 residues. Trimming took 2 bases from V and 2 from J, leaving 21 bases between them. DNA for the CDR3: TGTGCCAGCAGTTTACGCCTGCCGTGGGAGGGTGCCACTAATGAAAAACTGTTTTTT. Amino acid sequence: CASSLRLPWEGATNEKLFF.

CDR3 sequence: CASSYSRGNEQFF. CDR3 DNA sequence: TGTGCCAGCAGTTACTCTAGGGGGAATGAGCAGTTCTTC. V is TRBV6-5 and J is TRBJ2-1; TRBD1 is a possible D gene (6 bases). The CDR3 sequence is 13 residues long. V was trimmed by 0 bases and J by 7 bases, leaving 7 bases between them. Germline CDR1 reads MNHEY; CDR2 reads SVGAGI.

The gene calls are TRBV7-2 and TRBJ1-1, with D unresolved. The CDR3 extends over 16 amino acids. Trimming shortened V by 0 bases and J by 0 bases, and 11 bases separated the two germline ends. The germline gives CDR1 SGHTA, CDR2 FQGNSA. CDR3 protein: CASSLARVGVNTEAFF. CDR3 DNA: TGTGCCAGCAGCTTAGCGCGGGTTGGTGTGAACACTGAAGCTTTCTTT.

The chain recombines TRBV6-5 with TRBJ1-4; maybe TRBD1 (5 bases). Trimming took 0 bases from V and 7 from J, leaving 9 bases between them. Germline CDR1 is MNHEY and CDR2 is SVGAGI. The CDR3 consists of 14 residues. The CDR3 loop reads CASSYSRDGEKLFF. The CDR3 bases are TGTGCCAGCAGTTACTCTCGGGACGGTGAAAAACTGTTTTTT.

The chain combines TRBV10-2 with TRBJ2-7; 7 nucleotides line up with TRBD2. Germline-derived CDR1 and CDR2 are WSHSY and SAAADI. The trim removed 4 bases at V and 13 bases at J, leaving 7 bases unmatched. This CDR3 spans 11 amino acids. The CDR3 region is CASSAGGLLYF. CDR3 DNA: TGCGCCAGCAGTGCCGGGGGGTTGCTTTACTTC.

The chain recombines TRBV20-1 with TRBJ1-2; D is unresolved. The CDR3 length is 11 residues. V shed 4 bases and J shed 2 bases, with 5 bases lying between them. The germline V gene encodes CDR1 DFQATT and CDR2 SNEGSKA (reference sequence). The CDR3 loop reads CSANDNYGYTF. DNA of the CDR3: TGCAGTGCTAATGACAACTATGGCTACACCTTC.

This sequence joins TRBV5-1 and TRBJ1-1; no firm D call. V lost 2 bases and J 1 base, leaving 6 bases between the germline ends. Germline CDR1 and CDR2: SGHRS and YFSETQ. The CDR3 totals 13 residues. The CDR3 nucleotides are TGCGCCAGCAGCTTCTCAGCGAACACTGAAGCTTTCTTT. This encodes CASSFSANTEAFF. The whole variable domain, remainder taken from reference TRBV5-1 and TRBJ1-1, is KAGVTQTPRYLIKTRGQQVTLSCSPISGHRSVSWYQQTPGQGLQFLFEYFSETQRNKGNFPGRFSGRQFSNSRSEMNVSTLELGDSALYLCASSFSANTEAFFGQGTRLTVV.

This clone occurred once. V gene TRBV30 combines with J gene TRBJ2-3, with D perhaps matching TRBD1 (5 bases). The CDR3 runs to 11 residues. V lost 4 bases, J lost 5 bases, and 7 bases lay in between. Germline values: CDR1 GTSNPN, CDR2 SVGIG (reference sequence). The CDR3 bases are TGTGCCTGGACAGGGTTAGATACGCAGTATTTT. Its translation: CAWTGLDTQYF.

This clone showed up just once. This sequence joins TRBV5-1 and TRBJ2-5; D might be TRBD1 (6 bases). Trimming removed 4 bases at V and 1 base at J, with 11 bases between. CDR3 size: 14 residues. The germline gives CDR1 SGHRS, CDR2 YFSETQ. The CDR3 here is CASSKGQIQETQYF. CDR3 coding DNA: TGCGCCAGCAGCAAAGGACAGATCCAAGAGACCCAGTACTTC.

The chain joins TRBV13 to TRBJ2-5; D is undetermined. V was pared by 7 bases and J by 7 bases, with 13 bases between. The CDR3 is 12 residues long. The V gene's germline CDR1 is PRHDT and CDR2 FYEKMQ (reference sequence). The CDR3 spells CASTPGTGTQYF. Written as DNA, the CDR3 is TGTGCCAGCACCCCAGGTACCGGGACCCAGTACTTC.

Details on this clone: The same CDR3 can be traced to other DNA sequences in this sample. The chain uses TRBV6-2 or TRBV6-3 and TRBJ1-2; TRBD1 might be the D (5 bases). CDR3 length: 13 residues. The V end was cut by 2 bases, the J end by 1 base, with 5 bases between. CDR1 is MNHEY, CDR2 SVGEGT, per germline. DNA for the CDR3: TGTGCCAGCAGTTACGGGGGTAACTATGGCTACACCTTC. Translation: CASSYGGNYGYTF.